The text below deals with one TCR beta chain. Its specificity is unknown. Then a second PCR, running roughly 7 to 12 cycles, was carried out with a sample-barcoded 5' primer and a J-beta primer mix. TCRdb re-derived calls from the 5' RACE reads in MiXCR, one entry per CDR3 protein. Found here are hundreds of thousands of distinct CDR3 sequences, about 46% of them singletons; the top ten hold 15% to 20%. The sample is drawn from a study of blood T cells in healthy people across ages. General study findings and limits: Since the PBMCs were unsorted, naive and antigen-experienced cells could not be conclusively compared.

The J segment lost 4 bases and the V segment lost 6 bases, leaving 9 bases of the junction unmatched. This CDR3 region has 15 residues. Germline V lookup: CDR1 LGHDT, CDR2 YNNKEL (reference sequence). The origin of this receptor is a man at least 80 years old in good health. What was sequenced was blood. This sequence joins TRBV3-1 and TRBJ2-3; 8 bases are a match to TRBD2. The CDR3 DNA reads as TGTGCCAGCAGACTGGGACTAGTGGGGGCAGATACGCAGTATTTT. It translates to CASRLGLVGADTQYF.